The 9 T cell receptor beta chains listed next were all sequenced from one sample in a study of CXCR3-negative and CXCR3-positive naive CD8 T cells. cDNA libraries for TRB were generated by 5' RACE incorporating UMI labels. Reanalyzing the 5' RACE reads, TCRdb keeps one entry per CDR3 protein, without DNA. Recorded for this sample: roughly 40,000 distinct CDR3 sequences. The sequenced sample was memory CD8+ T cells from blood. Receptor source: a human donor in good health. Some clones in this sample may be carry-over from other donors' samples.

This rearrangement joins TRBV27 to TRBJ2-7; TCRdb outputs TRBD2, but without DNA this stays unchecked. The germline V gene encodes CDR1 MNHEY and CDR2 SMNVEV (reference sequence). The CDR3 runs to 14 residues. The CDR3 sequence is CASTSGLAGDEQYF.

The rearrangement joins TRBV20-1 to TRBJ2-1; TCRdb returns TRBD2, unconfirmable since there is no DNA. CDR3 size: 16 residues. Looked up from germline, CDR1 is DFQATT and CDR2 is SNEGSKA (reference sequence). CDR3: CSAQGASGALYNEQFF.

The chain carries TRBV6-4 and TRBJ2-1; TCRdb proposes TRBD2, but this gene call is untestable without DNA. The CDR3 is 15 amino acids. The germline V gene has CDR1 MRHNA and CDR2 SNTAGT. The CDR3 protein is CASSLSGGAGNEQFF.

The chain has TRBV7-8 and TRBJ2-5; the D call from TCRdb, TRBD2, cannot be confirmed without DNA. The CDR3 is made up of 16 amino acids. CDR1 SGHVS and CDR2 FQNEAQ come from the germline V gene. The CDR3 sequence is CASSLALGTVQETQYF. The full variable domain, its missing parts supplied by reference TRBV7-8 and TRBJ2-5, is GAGVSQSPRYKVAKRGQDVALRCDPISGHVSLFWYQQALGQGPEFLTYFQNEAQLDKSGLPSDRFFAERPEGSVSTLKIQRTQQEDSAVYLCASSLALGTVQETQYFGPGTRLLVL.

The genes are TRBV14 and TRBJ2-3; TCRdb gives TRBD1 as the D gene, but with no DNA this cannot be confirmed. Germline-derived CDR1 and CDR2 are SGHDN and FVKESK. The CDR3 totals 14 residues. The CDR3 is CASSQGEGGDTQYF.

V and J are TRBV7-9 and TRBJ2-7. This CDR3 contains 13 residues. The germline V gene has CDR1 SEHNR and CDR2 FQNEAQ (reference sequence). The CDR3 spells CASSSPSSYEQYF.

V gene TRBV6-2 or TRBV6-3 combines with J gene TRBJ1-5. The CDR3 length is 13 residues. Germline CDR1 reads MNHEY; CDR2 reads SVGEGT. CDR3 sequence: CATLGLWDQPQHF.

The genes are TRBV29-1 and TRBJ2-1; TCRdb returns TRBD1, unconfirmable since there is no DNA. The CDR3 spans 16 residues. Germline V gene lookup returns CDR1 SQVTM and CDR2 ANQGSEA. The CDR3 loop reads CSVTKTGDINYNEQFF.

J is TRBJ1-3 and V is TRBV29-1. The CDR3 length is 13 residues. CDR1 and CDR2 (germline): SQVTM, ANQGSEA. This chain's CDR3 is CSVETDSGNTIYF.